This is a list of T cell receptor beta chains from one sample in a study of blood T cells in healthy people across ages. TCRdb passed the 5' RACE reads through MiXCR, listing each CDR3 protein once. The sample holds roughly 560,000 distinct CDR3 sequences, 20% to 30% seen once. These same data were also listed under a study on T cells of mothers and their children.

The sequenced sample consisted of blood. Receptors originate from a boy aged 5-17 years in good health. CDR3s include the opening cysteine and the closing phenylalanine or tryptophan. Fields, in order: CDR3 DNA, CDR3 protein, J gene, clone size, D gene, V gene. The D gene is left open where the match is weak. Clone size appears in some rows only: once, few, many, or a class for an expanded clone.

cdr3_nt: TGTGCCAGCAGCCTCCGGCGACAGGGCACCCAAGAGACCCAGTACTTC; cdr3_aa: CASSLRRQGTQETQYF; j_call: TRBJ2-5; clone_size: many; d_call: TRBD1; v_call: TRBV13
cdr3_nt: TGTGCCAGCAGCTTACGGGGGGTTCGAAACATTCAGTACTTC; cdr3_aa: CASSLRGVRNIQYF; j_call: TRBJ2-4; clone_size: NA; d_call: TRBD2; v_call: TRBV7-2
cdr3_nt: TGTGCCAGCAGCCAAGTCGCCCTCTGGACTAGCGGAACCCAAGAGACCCAGTACTTC; cdr3_aa: CASSQVALWTSGTQETQYF; j_call: TRBJ2-5; clone_size: few; d_call: TRBD2; v_call: TRBV3-1
cdr3_nt: TGCGCCAGCAGCTTGGTGGGGGGTTACCAAGAGACCCAGTACTTC; cdr3_aa: CASSLVGGYQETQYF; j_call: TRBJ2-5; clone_size: NA; d_call: NA; v_call: TRBV5-1
cdr3_nt: TGTGCCAGCAGCCAGGGATGGGGCAGGCAAGGGATGGATACGCAGTATTTT; cdr3_aa: CASSQGWGRQGMDTQYF; j_call: TRBJ2-3; clone_size: few; d_call: NA; v_call: TRBV14
cdr3_nt: TGCAGTGCTTCATCGGAAGGCTATGAGCAGTACTTC; cdr3_aa: CSASSEGYEQYF; j_call: TRBJ2-7; clone_size: NA; d_call: NA; v_call: TRBV20-1
cdr3_nt: TGTGCCAGCAGCTTAGCGGGGGAAGTCTATGGCTACACCTTC; cdr3_aa: CASSLAGEVYGYTF; j_call: TRBJ1-2; clone_size: NA; d_call: NA; v_call: TRBV7-8
cdr3_nt: TGCAGCGTTGCGGGAGGTGACAATGAGCAGTTCTTC; cdr3_aa: CSVAGGDNEQFF; j_call: TRBJ2-1; clone_size: NA; d_call: TRBD2; v_call: TRBV29-1
cdr3_nt: TGTGCCAGCAGTGAGACTCGGACAGAACAAGAGACCCAGTACTTC; cdr3_aa: CASSETRTEQETQYF; j_call: TRBJ2-5; clone_size: NA; d_call: NA; v_call: TRBV6-6
cdr3_nt: TGTGCCAGCAGCCCGCGGAGAGACTATGGCTACACCTTC; cdr3_aa: CASSPRRDYGYTF; j_call: TRBJ1-2; clone_size: few; d_call: NA; v_call: TRBV7-2
cdr3_nt: TGCAGTGCTAGCCCTGGTCATTATGCCGGGGAGCTGTTTTTT; cdr3_aa: CSASPGHYAGELFF; j_call: TRBJ2-2; clone_size: few; d_call: NA; v_call: TRBV20-1
cdr3_nt: TGCAGTGCTGGGGTAATTGGCGACAGGGGCTACGAGCAGTACTTC; cdr3_aa: CSAGVIGDRGYEQYF; j_call: TRBJ2-7; clone_size: NA; d_call: TRBD1; v_call: TRBV20-1
cdr3_nt: TGCGCCAGCAGCGGGATAGCGGGAGGCTACCCTTCTGGGGCCAACGTCCTGACTTTC; cdr3_aa: CASSGIAGGYPSGANVLTF; j_call: TRBJ2-6; clone_size: many; d_call: TRBD2; v_call: TRBV5-1
cdr3_nt: TGTGCCAGCAGCCAAGATGGTCCGCTTCATGGCTACACCTTC; cdr3_aa: CASSQDGPLHGYTF; j_call: TRBJ1-2; clone_size: few; d_call: NA; v_call: TRBV3-1
cdr3_nt: TGTGCCACCAGCAGAGATGGATTACGGGATGGGGGCTACACCTTC; cdr3_aa: CATSRDGLRDGGYTF; j_call: TRBJ1-2; clone_size: few; d_call: NA; v_call: TRBV15